This TCR beta chain was found in a study of blood T cell repertoires in COVID-19 (TCRdb year 2020). Broadly, across the study: Recovered participants in ImmuneRACE Cohort 3 were defined as having two consecutive negative NP/OP PCR tests, clearance from a healthcare professional, or resolution of symptoms. The prospective study material was composed of cDNA or gDNA derived from T cells, B-cell-depleted T cells, or PBMCs. Nearly every sample came with metadata listing a de-identified subject ID, COVID-19 status, age in years and sex. HLA class I and class II types, where available, came from metadata supplied by the sample provider rather than from assay-based typing. A freely available public database, intended as a resource for researchers studying the immune response to SARS-CoV-2, is where the repertoires were released. Samples came from the ongoing ImmuneRACE study (first 160 participants) plus 1,254 subjects from 6 global collaborators. The dataset comprised deeply sampled blood TCRbeta repertoires from subjects exposed to, actively infected with, or recovered from COVID-19. The collaborator samples originated in the United States, Italy and Spain and spanned the acute and convalescent phases of COVID-19. Study-wide findings and limitations: The quantity of clinical and demographic metadata differed by source and by participant and was supplied without curation.

In the prospective study, participants were about 18 to 89 years old, resided in about two dozen geographic areas of the United States, and were enrolled through a virtual design. To assign participants to cohorts, the prospective study relied on clinical history that participants themselves reported in a screening survey and a study questionnaire. Mobile phlebotomists in the prospective study collected whole blood, serum and a nasopharyngeal or oropharyngeal swab from every participant. Prospective study participants could optionally give additional blood draws and questionnaires over a roughly two-month period. Before DNA extraction, prospective study blood samples were shipped either frozen or at room temperature. To note about this clone: Its target antigen remains unknown. The record has no base qualities; no much larger clone is one base away.

TCRbeta CDR3 regions were amplified from genomic DNA using the immunoSEQ Assay, a bias-controlled multiplex PCR. In the authors' own workflow: The number of nucleated cells in each sample was estimated from the amplification of reference gene primers within the assay. To quantify the absolute abundance of each unique TCRbeta CDR3 rearrangement, sequence reads were collapsed and filtered. For each sample, productive Simpson clonality was calculated by taking the square root of Simpson's diversity index across productive rearrangements. TCRdb stores this immuneACCESS table with in-frame sequences only. Part of the clones is absent; in the studies checked, under half of the shortfall reflects unresolved V genes, and no reason is known for the rest. V, J and clone size reflect that table, while D and trimming were determined from the DNA. This sample has approximately 190,000 clones in its table, and more than 85% of those were observed once. The top ten hold about 26% of the sample.

The origin of this receptor is a woman between 40 and 50 years old in a cohort exposed to, infected with or recovered from COVID-19 (not recorded which). The sequenced material came from PBMCs or T cells enriched from blood (not recorded which).

The DNA sequence is given as TGTGCCAGCAGCTTATCGGACAGCGAGCAGTTCTTC. The encoded protein is CASSLSDSEQFF. The rearrangement joined TRBV11-3 to TRBJ2-1, with TRBD1 as a weak D call on 6 bases. CDR3 length: 12 amino acids, cysteine to phenylalanine. The kept DNA is CDR3 alone, 36 bases in frame from the first base. As encoded in the germline V gene, CDR1 is SGHNT while CDR2 is YENEEA. The junction shows trimming of 2 bases on V and 10 bases on J, plus 9 bases between the germline ends.